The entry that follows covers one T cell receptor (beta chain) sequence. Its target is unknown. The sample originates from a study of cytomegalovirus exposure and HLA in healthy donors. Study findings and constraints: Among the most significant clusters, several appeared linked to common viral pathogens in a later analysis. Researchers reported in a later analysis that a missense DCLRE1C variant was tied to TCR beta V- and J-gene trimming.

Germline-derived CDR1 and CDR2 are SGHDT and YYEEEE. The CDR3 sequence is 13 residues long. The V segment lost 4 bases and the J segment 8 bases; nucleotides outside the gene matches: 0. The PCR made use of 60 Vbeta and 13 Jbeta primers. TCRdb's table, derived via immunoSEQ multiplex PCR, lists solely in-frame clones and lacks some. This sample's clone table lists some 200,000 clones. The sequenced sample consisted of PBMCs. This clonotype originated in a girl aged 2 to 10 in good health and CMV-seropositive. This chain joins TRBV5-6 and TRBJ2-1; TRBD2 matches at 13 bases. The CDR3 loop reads CASSGLAGDEQFF. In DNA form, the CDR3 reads TGTGCCAGCAGCGGACTAGCGGGGGATGAGCAGTTCTTC.